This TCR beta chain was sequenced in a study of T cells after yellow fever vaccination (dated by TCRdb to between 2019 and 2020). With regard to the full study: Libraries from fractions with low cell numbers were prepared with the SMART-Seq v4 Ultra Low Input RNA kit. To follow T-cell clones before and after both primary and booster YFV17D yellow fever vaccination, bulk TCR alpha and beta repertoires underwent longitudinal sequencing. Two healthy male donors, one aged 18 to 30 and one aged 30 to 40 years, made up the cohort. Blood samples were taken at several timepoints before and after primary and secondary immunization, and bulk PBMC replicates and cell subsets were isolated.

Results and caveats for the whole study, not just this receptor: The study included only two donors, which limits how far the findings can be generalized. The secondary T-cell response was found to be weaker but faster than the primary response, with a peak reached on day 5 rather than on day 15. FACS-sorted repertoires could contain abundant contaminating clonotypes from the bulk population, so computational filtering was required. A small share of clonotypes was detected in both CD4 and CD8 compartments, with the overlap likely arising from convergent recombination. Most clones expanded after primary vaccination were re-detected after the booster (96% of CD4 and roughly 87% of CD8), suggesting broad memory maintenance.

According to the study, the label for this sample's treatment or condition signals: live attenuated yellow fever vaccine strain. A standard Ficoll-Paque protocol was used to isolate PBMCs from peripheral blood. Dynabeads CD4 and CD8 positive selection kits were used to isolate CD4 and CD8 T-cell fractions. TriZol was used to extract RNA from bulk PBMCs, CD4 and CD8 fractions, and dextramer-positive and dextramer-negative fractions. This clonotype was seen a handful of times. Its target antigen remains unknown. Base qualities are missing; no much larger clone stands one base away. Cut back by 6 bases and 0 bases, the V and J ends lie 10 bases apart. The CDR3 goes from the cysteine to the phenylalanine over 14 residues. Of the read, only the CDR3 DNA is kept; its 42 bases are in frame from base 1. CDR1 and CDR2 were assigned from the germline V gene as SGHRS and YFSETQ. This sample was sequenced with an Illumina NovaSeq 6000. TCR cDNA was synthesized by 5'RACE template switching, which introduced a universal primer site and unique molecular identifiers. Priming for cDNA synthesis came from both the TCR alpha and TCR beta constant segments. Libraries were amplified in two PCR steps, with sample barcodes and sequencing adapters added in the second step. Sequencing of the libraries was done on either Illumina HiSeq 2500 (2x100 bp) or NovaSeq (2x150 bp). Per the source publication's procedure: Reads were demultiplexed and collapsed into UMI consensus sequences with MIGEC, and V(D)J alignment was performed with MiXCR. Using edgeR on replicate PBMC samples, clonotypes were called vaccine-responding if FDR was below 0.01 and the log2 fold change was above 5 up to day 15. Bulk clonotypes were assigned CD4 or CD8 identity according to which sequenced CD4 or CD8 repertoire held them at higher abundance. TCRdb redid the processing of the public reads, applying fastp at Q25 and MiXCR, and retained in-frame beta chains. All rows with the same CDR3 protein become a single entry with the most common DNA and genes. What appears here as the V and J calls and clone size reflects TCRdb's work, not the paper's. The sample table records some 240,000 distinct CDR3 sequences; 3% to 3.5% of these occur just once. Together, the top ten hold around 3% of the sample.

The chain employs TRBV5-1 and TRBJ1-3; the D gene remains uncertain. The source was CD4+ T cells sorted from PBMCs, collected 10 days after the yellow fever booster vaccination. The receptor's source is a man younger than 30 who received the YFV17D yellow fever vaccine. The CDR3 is CASKVQVSGNTIYF. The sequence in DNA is TGCGCCAGCAAGGTCCAGGTCTCTGGAAACACCATATATTTT.